This is a list of T cell receptor beta chains from one sample in a study of regulatory T cells in long-lasting Graves disease. MiXCR was run by TCRdb on the multiplex PCR reads, yielding one entry per CDR3 protein. The sample includes about 610,000 distinct CDR3 sequences, roughly 16% of them seen just once. These data were also reused for a study on T cells in Graves' hyperthyroidism and ophthalmopathy.

Source: peripheral blood mononuclear cells (PBMCs), taken at new diagnosis, from a patient treated with antithyroid drugs. These receptors originate from a man aged 18 to 29 with Graves disease. CDR3s include the opening cysteine and the closing phenylalanine or tryptophan. D genes are given only for firm matches. Clone size, where shown, is once, few, many, or a class for clones that have expanded.

J gene: TRBJ2-5; V gene: TRBV10-1; clone size: few; D gene: NA; CDR3 protein: CASSYNPGETQYF; CDR3 DNA: TGCGCCAGCAGTTACAACCCTGGGGAGACCCAGTACTTC
J gene: TRBJ1-1; V gene: TRBV29-1; clone size: NA; D gene: NA; CDR3 protein: CRGQGNTEAFF; CDR3 DNA: TGCAGGGGCCAAGGGAACACTGAAGCTTTCTTT
J gene: TRBJ1-5; V gene: TRBV18; clone size: many; D gene: NA; CDR3 protein: CASSPPGRAGGQPQHF; CDR3 DNA: TGTGCCAGCTCACCACCGGGTCGGGCAGGCGGTCAGCCCCAGCATTTT
J gene: TRBJ2-7; V gene: TRBV3-1; clone size: NA; D gene: TRBD2; CDR3 protein: CASSQDGGRVGEQYF; CDR3 DNA: TGTGCCAGCAGCCAAGATGGGGGGAGGGTAGGCGAGCAGTACTTC
J gene: TRBJ1-6; V gene: TRBV5-1; clone size: NA; D gene: NA; CDR3 protein: CASSGAGALGNSPLHF; CDR3 DNA: TGCGCCAGCAGCGGTGCAGGGGCACTGGGCAATTCACCCCTCCACTTT
J gene: TRBJ2-7; V gene: TRBV6-2/TRBV6-3; clone size: NA; D gene: NA; CDR3 protein: CASSWGGSGLSYEQYF; CDR3 DNA: TGTGCCAGCAGTTGGGGAGGAAGCGGGTTGTCCTACGAGCAGTACTTC
J gene: TRBJ2-3; V gene: TRBV20-1; clone size: many; D gene: NA; CDR3 protein: CSARDSQDSTDTQYF; CDR3 DNA: TGCAGTGCTAGAGACAGCCAGGACTCCACAGATACGCAGTATTTT
J gene: TRBJ1-4; V gene: TRBV30; clone size: NA; D gene: TRBD1; CDR3 protein: CAWSVSGQGRRSTNEKLFF; CDR3 DNA: TGTGCCTGGAGTGTTTCGGGACAGGGCCGTCGATCCACTAATGAAAAACTGTTTTTT
J gene: TRBJ2-7; V gene: TRBV7-9; clone size: many; D gene: TRBD2; CDR3 protein: CASSQQSSGSTIYEQYF; CDR3 DNA: TGTGCCAGCAGTCAGCAGTCTAGCGGGAGCACAATCTACGAGCAGTACTTC
J gene: TRBJ2-1; V gene: TRBV6-2/TRBV6-3; clone size: few; D gene: NA; CDR3 protein: CASRWANEQFF; CDR3 DNA: TGTGCCAGCAGATGGGCGAATGAGCAGTTCTTC
J gene: TRBJ2-7; V gene: TRBV5-1; clone size: NA; D gene: NA; CDR3 protein: CASSYLTKGYEQYF; CDR3 DNA: TGCGCCAGCAGCTACTTGACGAAGGGTTACGAGCAGTACTTC
J gene: TRBJ2-2; V gene: TRBV20-1; clone size: many; D gene: NA; CDR3 protein: CSARDGNTGELFF; CDR3 DNA: TGCAGTGCTAGGGACGGGAACACCGGGGAGCTGTTTTTT
J gene: TRBJ1-2; V gene: TRBV20-1; clone size: few; D gene: TRBD1; CDR3 protein: CSASRTGNYGYTF; CDR3 DNA: TGCAGTGCTAGCAGGACAGGGAACTATGGCTACACCTTC
J gene: TRBJ2-7; V gene: TRBV2; clone size: many; D gene: NA; CDR3 protein: CASIRGGSEQYF; CDR3 DNA: TGTGCCAGCATCCGGGGCGGATCTGAGCAGTACTTC
J gene: TRBJ1-4; V gene: TRBV5-1; clone size: few; D gene: TRBD1; CDR3 protein: CASSLATGGGELFF; CDR3 DNA: TGCGCCAGCAGCCTCGCGACAGGGGGCGGTGAACTGTTTTTT
J gene: TRBJ1-2; V gene: TRBV6-2/TRBV6-3; clone size: few; D gene: NA; CDR3 protein: CASRSLKESYGYTF; CDR3 DNA: TGTGCCAGCAGGTCCCTTAAAGAAAGCTATGGCTACACCTTC
J gene: TRBJ2-1; V gene: TRBV30; clone size: few; D gene: TRBD2; CDR3 protein: CAWSGPSGREFF; CDR3 DNA: TGTGCCTGGAGTGGTCCTAGCGGGAGGGAGTTCTTC
J gene: TRBJ1-1; V gene: TRBV29-1; clone size: few; D gene: NA; CDR3 protein: CSVDAFAPGTTNTEAFF; CDR3 DNA: TGCAGCGTTGACGCCTTTGCCCCAGGGACCACGAACACTGAAGCTTTCTTT
J gene: TRBJ1-2; V gene: TRBV4-2; clone size: NA; D gene: NA; CDR3 protein: CASSQDNQGFYGYTF; CDR3 DNA: TGTGCCAGCAGCCAAGACAACCAGGGCTTCTATGGCTACACCTTC